Below are 24 T cell receptor beta chains sequenced from a single sample in a study of early T cells in non-severe SARS-CoV-2 infection. TCRdb redid the calling of the 5' RACE reads with MiXCR, one entry per CDR3 protein. The data contain 76,000 or so distinct CDR3 sequences, about 11% of them singletons. The sequencing sample was made of whole blood. Source of these receptors: an adult who was a healthcare worker with PCR-confirmed SARS-CoV-2 infection or an uninfected control (not recorded which).

V gene TRBV5-5 combines with J gene TRBJ1-5; D remains unclear. V was pared by 7 bases and J by 0 bases, with 11 bases between. The CDR3 runs to 14 residues. Germline CDR1 reads SGHKS; CDR2 reads YYEKEE (reference sequence). This CDR3 reads CASQKGGSNQPQHF. The CDR3, as DNA: TGTGCCAGCCAAAAAGGAGGTAGCAATCAGCCCCAGCATTTT.

This clonotype was observed a few times. This sequence joins TRBV11-2 and TRBJ2-3; D gene ambiguous. Germline V gene lookup returns CDR1 SGHAT and CDR2 FQNNGV. V gave up 0 bases and J gave up 6 bases, with 7 bases separating them. The CDR3 is 13 residues long. CDR3 DNA: TGTGCCAGCAGCTTAGATTTACAGGATACGCAGTATTTT. Its translation is CASSLDLQDTQYF. Combining the CDR3 with reference TRBV11-2 and TRBJ2-3 gives the whole variable domain EAGVAQSPRYKIIEKRQSVAFWCNPISGHATLYWYQQILGQGPKLLIQFQNNGVVDDSQLPKDRFSAERLKGVDSTLKIQPAKLEDSAVYLCASSLDLQDTQYFGPGTRLTVL.

In its sample, this clonotype was seen many times. This chain joins TRBV4-2 and TRBJ2-1, with D unclear. The germline gives CDR1 LGHNA, CDR2 YNFKEQ. CDR3 length: 15 residues. With 0 bases removed from V and 5 bases from J, the gap between germline ends came to 11 bases. This chain's CDR3 is CASSQDLGRNNEQFF. CDR3 sequence (DNA): TGTGCCAGCAGCCAAGATTTAGGGCGGAACAATGAGCAGTTCTTC.

This clonotype was counted many times. V gene TRBV29-1 combines with J gene TRBJ2-3; 12 bases fit TRBD2. Germline values: CDR1 SQVTM, CDR2 ANQGSEA. V lost 1 base and J lost 7; bases outside the gene matches: 9. This CDR3 comprises 16 residues. The CDR3 here is CSVEGGLAGGPYTQYF. The CDR3 DNA follows: TGCAGCGTTGAAGGAGGGCTAGCGGGGGGGCCGTATACGCAGTATTTT.

This clonotype was observed at least ten times. The rearrangement joins TRBV12-3 or TRBV12-4 to TRBJ1-5, with D unclear. The CDR3 has 13 residues. Trimming pared 2 bases from V and 7 bases from J, leaving 9 bases between. CDR3 residues: CASSLSMNQPQHF. CDR3 nucleotides: TGTGCCAGCAGTTTAAGCATGAACCAGCCCCAGCATTTT.

This clonotype was recorded at least ten times. The chain employs TRBV5-1 and TRBJ2-2, with D unresolved. This CDR3 is 16 amino acids long. CDR1 is SGHRS and CDR2 is YFSETQ in the germline V gene. V was trimmed by 0 bases and J by 6 bases, leaving 15 bases between them. This CDR3 is CASSLALGSRSGELFF. CDR3 DNA sequence: TGCGCCAGCAGCTTGGCCCTCGGTTCGAGGTCCGGGGAGCTGTTTTTT.

The CDR3 coding sequence is TGCGCCAGCAGCTTCGCTAGCGGGGTTATCCAAGAGACCCAGTACTTC. It yields the protein CASSFASGVIQETQYF. The chain uses TRBV5-1 and TRBJ2-5; 9 bases align to TRBD2. Germline V gene data show CDR1 as SGHRS and CDR2 as YFSETQ. The length of the CDR3 is 16 residues. V was clipped by 2 bases and J by 1 base; unmatched bases: 6.

This clonotype was recorded at least ten times. The chain employs TRBV7-3 and TRBJ2-2, with TRBD1 matching over 7 bases. The CDR3 length is 17 residues. The germline CDR1 and CDR2 sequences are SGHTA and FQGTGA. J was trimmed by 1 base and V by 3 bases; bases with no gene match: 8. CDR3 in amino acids: CASSLISGQENTGELFF. Written as DNA, the CDR3 is TGTGCCAGCAGCTTGATCTCCGGACAGGAGAACACCGGGGAGCTGTTTTTT.

Many counts were recorded for this clonotype. The CDR3 loop is CSAGQGYGYTF. CDR3 nucleotides: TGCAGCGCCGGACAGGGCTATGGCTACACCTTC. The chain uses TRBV29-1 and TRBJ1-2; the match to TRBD1 covers 8 bases. Trimming removed 7 bases from V and 4 bases from J; junction bases left unmatched: 2. The CDR3 spans 11 residues. Looked up from germline, CDR1 is SQVTM and CDR2 is ANQGSEA.

This clonotype was seen at least ten times. The chain uses TRBV19 and TRBJ2-2; 7 bases are a match to TRBD1. V lost 3 bases and J lost 5; bases outside the gene matches: 3. This CDR3 is built from 14 residues. Germline V CDR1 and CDR2: LNHDA, SQIVND (reference sequence). CDR3 bases: TGTGCCAGTAGTATTACAGGGGCTACCGGGGAGCTGTTTTTT. This sequence encodes CASSITGATGELFF. Supplemented by reference TRBV19 and TRBJ2-2, the full variable domain reads DGGITQSPKYLFRKEGQNVTLSCEQNLNHDAMYWYRQDPGQGLRLIYYSQIVNDFQKGDIAEGYSVSREKKESFPLTVTSAQKNPTAFYLCASSITGATGELFFGEGSRLTVL.

Only a few counts were recorded for this clonotype. The CDR3 is CASSLDRKGTDTQYF. CDR3 coding DNA: TGTGCCAGCAGCTTAGATCGGAAGGGCACAGATACGCAGTATTTT. The chain combines TRBV7-9 with TRBJ2-3; D unclear. CDR1 is SEHNR, CDR2 FQNEAQ, per germline (reference sequence). Trimming cost V 1 base and J 1 base, with 9 bases left between them. The CDR3 extends over 15 amino acids.

This clonotype was picked up many times. J is TRBJ1-1 and V is TRBV5-1; no definite D call. The CDR3 spans 14 residues. Trimming shortened V by 2 bases and J by 1 base, and 9 bases separated the two germline ends. The V gene's germline CDR1 is SGHRS and CDR2 YFSETQ. In DNA form, the CDR3 reads TGCGCCAGCAGCTTACACACTTCGAACACTGAAGCTTTCTTT. It translates to CASSLHTSNTEAFF.

This clonotype has a count of ten or more. The J gene is TRBJ2-1, the V gene TRBV6-2 or TRBV6-3; maybe TRBD2 (5 bases). Germline assignment: CDR1 MNHEY and CDR2 SVGEGT. Trimming removed 4 bases from V and 4 bases from J, with 11 bases in between. The CDR3 covers 14 residues. The CDR3 DNA reads TGTGCCAGCAGTTGGGGAAAGCGGTACAATGAGCAGTTCTTC. Translating gives CASSWGKRYNEQFF.

This clonotype has at least ten counts. The chain uses TRBV20-1 and TRBJ1-2; D is possibly TRBD1 (5 bases). Germline V CDR1 and CDR2: DFQATT, SNEGSKA (reference sequence). The CDR3 loop spans 14 amino acids. The germline V and J ends were trimmed by 1 base and 3 bases, with 12 bases remaining between them. The CDR3 DNA reads as TGCAGTGCTAGAGTCGCAGGGATTGACTATGGCTACACCTTC. Translation gives CSARVAGIDYGYTF.

This clonotype was observed at least ten times. Here the CDR3 reads CASGQGLNTEAFF. The CDR3 region has the DNA TGTGCCAGCGGACAGGGACTGAACACTGAAGCTTTCTTT. The rearrangement joins TRBV7-9 to TRBJ1-1, with TRBD1 identical over 8 bases. The length of the CDR3 is 13 residues. Germline CDR1 reads SEHNR; CDR2 reads FQNEAQ (reference sequence). The J segment lost 0 bases and the V segment lost 8 bases, leaving 2 bases of the junction unmatched.

This clonotype was recorded a few times. The chain employs TRBV9 and TRBJ2-5; unclear D gene. Trimming stripped 4 bases from V and 4 bases from J, with 11 bases between. Germline V gives CDR1 SGDLS, CDR2 YYNGEE. The CDR3 is made up of 13 amino acids. The CDR3 here is CASSTDDLETQYF. The CDR3 DNA reads TGTGCCAGCAGCACCGATGATCTAGAGACCCAGTACTTC. The whole variable domain, filled in from reference TRBV9 and TRBJ2-5, reads DSGVTQTPKHLITATGQRVTLRCSPRSGDLSVYWYQQSLDQGLQFLIQYYNGEERAKGNILERFSAQQFPDLHSELNLSSLELGDSALYFCASSTDDLETQYFGPGTRLLVL.

This clonotype was counted a few times. The chain employs TRBV7-2 and TRBJ2-3; perhaps TRBD2 as D (6 bases). The CDR3 spans 15 residues. Trimming removed 5 bases at V and 1 base at J, with 13 bases between. From germline, CDR1 is SGHTA and CDR2 FQGNSA. The CDR3 nucleotides read TGTGCCAGCAGCGTGGCGGGGTCTGGCACAGATACGCAGTATTTT. This sequence encodes CASSVAGSGTDTQYF.

This clonotype was observed many times. V is TRBV12-3 or TRBV12-4 and J is TRBJ2-6; TRBD1 matches 7 bases. This CDR3 is built from 15 residues. V was pared by 6 bases and J by 2 bases, with 4 bases of the junction left unmatched. The CDR3 DNA follows: TGTGCCAGCAGCCTCGACAGGGCTGGGGCCAACGTCCTGACTTTC. Translation: CASSLDRAGANVLTF.

This chain joins TRBV28 and TRBJ2-5, with a tentative D call TRBD2 (5 bases). Germline V gene lookup returns CDR1 MDHEN and CDR2 SYDVKM. V was pared by 2 bases and J by 2 bases, with 12 bases between. This CDR3 is 15 amino acids long. For the CDR3, the DNA is TGTGCCAGCAGTTTAAGCGGTACTGATCAAGAGACCCAGTACTTC. This sequence encodes CASSLSGTDQETQYF.

At least ten counts were recorded for this clonotype. The V and J genes are TRBV9 and TRBJ1-1; D might be TRBD1 (5 bases). CDR1 and CDR2 from the germline V gene are SGDLS and YYNGEE. This CDR3 contains 14 residues. Trimming took 4 bases from V and 1 from J, leaving 11 bases between them. The CDR3 is CASSMDGANTEAFF. CDR3 in DNA: TGTGCCAGCAGCATGGACGGGGCGAACACTGAAGCTTTCTTT.

In its sample, this clonotype was seen many times. V and J are TRBV29-1 and TRBJ1-2; the D is unclear. The CDR3 is 12 residues long. CDR1 and CDR2 from the germline V gene are SQVTM and ANQGSEA. V was trimmed by 3 bases and J by 4 bases, leaving 9 bases between them. Written as DNA, the CDR3 is TGCAGCGTTGACCGCCAGGTCTATGGCTACACCTTC. As protein: CSVDRQVYGYTF.

This clonotype has ten or more counts. V gene TRBV20-1 combines with J gene TRBJ2-1; D gene unclear. The CDR3 runs 16 residues. The germline V gene encodes CDR1 DFQATT and CDR2 SNEGSKA (reference sequence). Trimming took off 3 bases at V and 2 bases at J, with 17 bases between the two ends. CDR3 sequence (DNA): TGCAGTGCTAGGGATCCAGACGGAATAACCTACAATGAGCAGTTCTTC. This encodes CSARDPDGITYNEQFF.

This clonotype was detected only a few times. In nucleotides, the CDR3 is TGTGCCAGTAGTCCCTATGGGGGAGGGACCAACTATGGCTACACCTTC. Its protein product is CASSPYGGGTNYGYTF. V usage is TRBV19 and J usage is TRBJ1-2; a possible D gene is TRBD1 (5 bases). Trimming removed 5 bases at V and 2 bases at J, with 18 bases between. CDR3 length: 16 amino acids. CDR1 and CDR2 from the germline V gene are LNHDA and SQIVND (reference sequence). The full variable domain, its missing parts supplied by reference TRBV19 and TRBJ1-2, is DGGITQSPKYLFRKEGQNVTLSCEQNLNHDAMYWYRQDPGQGLRLIYYSQIVNDFQKGDIAEGYSVSREKKESFPLTVTSAQKNPTAFYLCASSPYGGGTNYGYTFGSGTRLTVV.

This clonotype was seen at least ten times. This chain's CDR3 is CASSLYSANTEAFF. The DNA of the CDR3 is TGTGCCAGCAGTTTATACAGCGCGAACACTGAAGCTTTCTTT. The chain has TRBV27 and TRBJ1-1; D is ambiguous. The CDR3 is 14 amino acids. The V end lost 1 base, the J end lost 1 base, and 7 bases lay between the germline ends. CDR1 is MNHEY and CDR2 is SMNVEV in the germline V gene (reference sequence).